Listed here are 22 T cell receptor beta chains from one sample, sequenced in a study of neurological immune-mediated disorders. TCRdb itself ran the 5' RACE reads through MiXCR, one entry per CDR3 protein. The sample lists around 61,000 distinct CDR3 sequences, approximately 5.1% occurring once. The sequenced material came from PBMCs. These receptors were collected from a human donor with multiple sclerosis. The donor label of this sample is uncertain.

This clonotype was picked up many times. The V call is TRBV5-1, the J call TRBJ2-2; TRBD1 might be the D (6 bases). The V gene's germline CDR1 is SGHRS and CDR2 YFSETQ. The CDR3 loop spans 14 amino acids. V was pared by 2 bases and J by 4 bases, with 9 bases between. Here the CDR3 reads CASSLQGPTGELFF. CDR3 DNA sequence: TGCGCCAGCAGCTTACAGGGCCCCACCGGGGAGCTGTTTTTT.

Many counts were recorded for this clonotype. The rearrangement uses TRBV14 and TRBJ1-2; D possibly corresponds to TRBD1 (5 bases). The CDR3 runs to 14 residues. Trimming cost V 1 base and J 3 bases, with 9 bases left between them. Looked up from germline, CDR1 is SGHDN and CDR2 is FVKESK. The CDR3 DNA reads TGTGCCAGCAGCCAAGGAAGGGGCCACTATGGCTACACCTTC. Its protein product is CASSQGRGHYGYTF.

This clonotype was detected ten times or more. This chain connects TRBV11-2 to TRBJ2-6, with 11 bases lining up with TRBD1. CDR3 length equals 18 residues. Germline V gene data show CDR1 as SGHAT and CDR2 as FQNNGV. The junction had 9 bases not matched to a gene; V was cut back by 5 bases and J by 3 bases. The CDR3 protein is CASSPGTGGLHGANVLTF. The CDR3 coding sequence is TGTGCCAGCAGCCCCGGGACAGGGGGACTGCATGGGGCCAACGTCCTGACTTTC.

This clonotype was counted at least ten times. The CDR3 region has the DNA TGTGCCAGCAGAGGGGGGCGGGAAGATGGCTACACCTTC. Its protein is CASRGGREDGYTF. The V call is TRBV7-9, the J call TRBJ1-2, with D possibly being TRBD1 (6 bases). Per germline, CDR1 SEHNR and CDR2 FQNEAQ (reference sequence). The CDR3 totals 13 residues. The V end lost 6 bases, the J end lost 6 bases, and 14 bases lay between the germline ends.

This clonotype was observed at least ten times. The V gene is TRBV20-1, the J gene TRBJ1-3, with D possibly TRBD1 on 5 matching bases. Per the germline V gene, CDR1 is DFQATT and CDR2 is SNEGSKA (reference sequence). V lost 4 bases and J lost 0, with 10 bases in between. This CDR3 has 14 amino acids. The CDR3 region is CSATDIFSGNTIYF. The CDR3 DNA sequence: TGCAGTGCTACGGACATTTTCTCTGGAAACACCATATATTTT.

This clonotype was recorded at least ten times. The V gene is TRBV6-1, the J gene TRBJ2-5, with 10 bases fitting TRBD2. The ends lost 6 bases at V and 7 bases at J; junction bases unmatched: 11. This CDR3 is 15 amino acids long. From germline, CDR1 is MNHNS and CDR2 SASEGT. CDR3 sequence reads: CASSRLLAGRRTQYF. The CDR3, as DNA: TGTGCCAGCAGCCGCCTACTAGCGGGGAGGAGGACCCAGTACTTC.

The sample holds many counts of this clonotype. The rearrangement uses TRBV6-2 or TRBV6-3 and TRBJ2-2; D remains unclear. V was cut by 2 bases and J by 1 base, with 11 bases left in between. Germline-derived CDR1 and CDR2 are MNHEY and SVGEGT. This CDR3 has 16 residues. CDR3 loop: CASSYRPPLNTGELFF. In DNA, the CDR3 is TGTGCCAGCAGTTACCGACCCCCCTTGAACACCGGGGAGCTGTTTTTT.

This clonotype was seen repeatedly, ten times or more. V and J are TRBV5-1 and TRBJ2-5; D perhaps matches TRBD1 (5 bases). Germline V lookup: CDR1 SGHRS, CDR2 YFSETQ. V lost 2 bases and J 5 bases, leaving 10 bases between the germline ends. This CDR3 contains 13 residues. The CDR3 sequence is CASSFGQGETQYF. The CDR3 region has the DNA TGCGCCAGCAGCTTCGGACAAGGGGAGACCCAGTACTTC.

This clonotype was counted at least ten times. The rearrangement joins TRBV18 to TRBJ1-2, with D unresolved. The CDR3 sequence is 12 residues long. V shed 8 bases and J shed 4 bases, with 11 bases lying between them. Germline V gene sequence: CDR1 KGHSH, CDR2 LQKENI. The CDR3 coding sequence is TGTGCCAGCGTCGGGTCTAGCTATGGCTACACCTTC. Translated: CASVGSSYGYTF.

This clonotype was detected ten times or more. The rearrangement joins TRBV5-6 to TRBJ2-3; 9 bases line up with TRBD1. J was trimmed by 5 bases and V by 4 bases; bases with no gene match: 8. CDR1 and CDR2 from the germline V gene are SGHDT and YYEEEE. The CDR3 runs 15 residues. In DNA, the CDR3 is TGTGCCAGCAGCCCAGGGACAGGGTCGGGAGATACGCAGTATTTT. Encoded protein: CASSPGTGSGDTQYF.

This clonotype came up many times. This chain links TRBV5-1 with TRBJ1-3, with TRBD1 matching 7 bases. Germline lookup yields CDR1 SGHRS and CDR2 YFSETQ. This CDR3 has 15 residues. V lost 3 bases to trimming and J lost 4 bases; unmatched junction nucleotides: 7. CDR3 sequence (DNA): TGCGCCAGCAGCTCGACAGGGCAAAACGGAAACACCATATATTTT. Protein sequence: CASSSTGQNGNTIYF.

This clonotype was counted many times. The CDR3 nucleotides read TGCGCCAGCAGCATCCAGGGTGGGGACTACAATGAGCAGTTCTTC. It is translated as CASSIQGGDYNEQFF. V and J are TRBV5-1 and TRBJ2-1; tentative D call: TRBD1 (5 bases). The CDR3 spans 15 residues. Germline values: CDR1 SGHRS, CDR2 YFSETQ. The V and J ends lost 4 bases and 3 bases respectively, with 14 bases between them.

This clonotype was seen a few times. The rearrangement uses TRBV7-9 and TRBJ2-7, with D uncertain. CDR1 and CDR2 (germline): SEHNR, FQNEAQ (reference sequence). With 5 bases removed from V and 6 bases from J, the gap between germline ends came to 11 bases. CDR3 size: 12 residues. In DNA, the CDR3 is TGTGCCAGCAGCGCCTCCGAAGGCGAGCAGTACTTC. Its protein is CASSASEGEQYF. The entire variable domain, with the rest obtained from reference TRBV7-9 and TRBJ2-7, is as follows: DTGVSQNPRHKITKRGQNVTFRCDPISEHNRLYWYRQTLGQGPEFLTYFQNEAQLEKSRLLSDRFSAERPKGSFSTLEIQRTEQGDSAMYLCASSASEGEQYFGPGTRLTVT.

This clonotype was recorded a few times. The rearrangement joins TRBV20-1 to TRBJ2-2, with 14 bases lining up with TRBD2. The CDR3 runs to 18 residues. Germline CDR1 is DFQATT and CDR2 is SNEGSKA (reference sequence). The V gene end was trimmed by 1 base and the J gene end by 7 bases; junction bases not matched to a gene: 11. The CDR3 DNA sequence: TGCAGTGCTAGAGGCGGGACTAGCGGGGGCCGGGGATACGGGGAGCTGTTTTTT. It specifies CSARGGTSGGRGYGELFF.

This clonotype was picked up many times. The CDR3 protein is CASTPLGGPYNEQFF. The CDR3 DNA is TGTGCCAGCACACCATTGGGGGGGCCATACAATGAGCAGTTCTTC. This sequence joins TRBV25-1 and TRBJ2-1, with a possible D match to TRBD2 (7 bases). Germline lookup yields CDR1 MGHDK and CDR2 SYGVNS. The germline V and J ends were trimmed by 7 bases and 4 bases, with 17 bases remaining between them. The CDR3 has 15 residues.

In its sample, this clonotype was seen many times. The CDR3, as DNA: TGTGCCACCAGTGATTTCCGGACCACCTTCGCATCCTACAATGAGCAGTTCTTC. Residues: CATSDFRTTFASYNEQFF. The chain carries TRBV24-1 and TRBJ2-1; D unresolved. The CDR3 is 18 amino acids. The V end lost 1 base, the J end lost 1 base, and 16 bases lay between the germline ends. Germline V CDR1 and CDR2: KGHDR, SFDVKD.

This clonotype was detected ten times or more. J is TRBJ2-7 and V is TRBV4-1; D not resolved. CDR1 is MGHRA, CDR2 YSYEKL, per germline. The CDR3 has 14 residues. The V gene lost 1 base and the J gene lost 0 bases, with 7 bases spanning the gap. CDR3 residues: CASSQAQVSYEQYF. The DNA for the CDR3 is TGCGCCAGCAGCCAAGCGCAGGTCTCCTACGAGCAGTACTTC.

Ten or more counts support this clonotype. The chain has TRBV12-3 or TRBV12-4 and TRBJ1-1; 7 nucleotides align to TRBD1. The CDR3 loop spans 15 amino acids. The ends lost 6 bases at V and 1 base at J; junction bases unmatched: 8. Here the CDR3 DNA reads TGTGCCAGCAGCCGACCCGGGGACAGGAACACTGAAGCTTTCTTT. Translation gives CASSRPGDRNTEAFF.

This clonotype was counted at least ten times. The chain has TRBV20-1 and TRBJ1-5; no reliable D call. Looked up from germline, CDR1 is DFQATT and CDR2 is SNEGSKA (reference sequence). Trimming pared 3 bases from V and 2 bases from J, leaving 17 bases between. CDR3 length: 16 amino acids. The chain's CDR3 is CSARDLHVIGNQPQHF. DNA for the CDR3: TGCAGTGCTAGGGATCTGCATGTGATAGGCAATCAGCCCCAGCATTTT.

This clonotype was counted ten times or more. The CDR3: CASSFLPTGTSTIANYGYTF. The CDR3 DNA follows: TGCGCCAGCAGCTTTCTGCCCACCGGGACCTCCACAATAGCTAACTATGGCTACACCTTC. The chain couples TRBV5-1 to TRBJ1-2; D may be TRBD1 (5 bases). The length of the CDR3 is 20 residues. Between the trimmed V and J ends, which lost 2 bases and 0 bases, there was a span of 26 bases. Germline lookup yields CDR1 SGHRS and CDR2 YFSETQ.

This clonotype appeared many times. This rearrangement joins TRBV7-9 to TRBJ1-6; D ambiguous. Trimming left V 2 bases short and J 12 bases short, with 11 bases between. This CDR3 region has 13 residues. Germline-derived CDR1 and CDR2 are SEHNR and FQNEAQ (reference sequence). The CDR3 loop reads CASSLTPREPLHF. CDR3 coding DNA: TGTGCCAGCAGCTTAACCCCGAGGGAACCCCTCCACTTT.

This clonotype occurred many times. The V and J genes are TRBV5-1 and TRBJ1-1; possibly TRBD1 for D (6 bases). The germline V and J ends were trimmed by 3 bases and 0 bases, with 15 bases remaining between them. This CDR3 spans 16 amino acids. Per the germline V gene, CDR1 is SGHRS and CDR2 is YFSETQ. CDR3 DNA: TGCGCCAGCAGCTACGGGGGGGGCACGCTGAACACTGAAGCTTTCTTT. Protein sequence: CASSYGGGTLNTEAFF.